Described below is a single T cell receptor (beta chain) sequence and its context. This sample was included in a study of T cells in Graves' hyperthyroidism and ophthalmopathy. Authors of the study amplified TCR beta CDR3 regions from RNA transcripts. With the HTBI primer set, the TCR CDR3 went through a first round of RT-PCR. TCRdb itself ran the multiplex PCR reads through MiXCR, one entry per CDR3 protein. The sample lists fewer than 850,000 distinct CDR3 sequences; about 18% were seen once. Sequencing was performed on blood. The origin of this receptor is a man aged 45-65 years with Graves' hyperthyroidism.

The CDR3, as DNA: TGCAGTGCTAGGATTCGACTAGCGGGAGACTACGAGCAGTACTTC. It yields the protein CSARIRLAGDYEQYF. This sequence joins TRBV20-1 and TRBJ2-7, with 12 bases matching TRBD2. There are 15 residues in the CDR3. V was clipped by 3 bases and J by 3 bases; unmatched bases: 6. CDR1 and CDR2 (germline): DFQATT, SNEGSKA (reference sequence).